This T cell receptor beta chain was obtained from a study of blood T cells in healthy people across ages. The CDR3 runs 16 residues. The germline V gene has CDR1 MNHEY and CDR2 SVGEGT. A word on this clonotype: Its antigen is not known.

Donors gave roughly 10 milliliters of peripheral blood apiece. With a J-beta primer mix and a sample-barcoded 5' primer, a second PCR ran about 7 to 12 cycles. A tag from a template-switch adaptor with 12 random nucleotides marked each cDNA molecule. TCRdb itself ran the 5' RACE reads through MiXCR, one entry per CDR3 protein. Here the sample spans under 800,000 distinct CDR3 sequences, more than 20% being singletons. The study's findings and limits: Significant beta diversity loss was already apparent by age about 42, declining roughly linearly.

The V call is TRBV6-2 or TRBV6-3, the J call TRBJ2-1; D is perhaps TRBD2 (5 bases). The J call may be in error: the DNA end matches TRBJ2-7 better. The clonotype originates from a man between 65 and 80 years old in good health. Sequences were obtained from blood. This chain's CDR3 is CASSYSSTRVAYEQYF. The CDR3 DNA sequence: TGTGCCAGCAGTTACTCGTCAACGAGGGTGGCCTACGAGCAGTACTTC.